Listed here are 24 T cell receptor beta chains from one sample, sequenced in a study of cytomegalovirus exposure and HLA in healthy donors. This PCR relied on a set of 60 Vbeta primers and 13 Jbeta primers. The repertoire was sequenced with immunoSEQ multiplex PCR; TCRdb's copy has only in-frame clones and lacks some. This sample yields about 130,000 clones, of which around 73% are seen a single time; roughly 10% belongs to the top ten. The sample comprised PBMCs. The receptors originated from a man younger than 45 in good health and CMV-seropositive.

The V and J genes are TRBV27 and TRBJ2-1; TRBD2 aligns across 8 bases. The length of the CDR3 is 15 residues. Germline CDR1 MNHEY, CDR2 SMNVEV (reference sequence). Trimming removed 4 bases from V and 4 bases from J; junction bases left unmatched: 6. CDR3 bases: TGTGCCAGCAGTTCAACGGCTAGCGGGTACAATGAGCAGTTCTTC. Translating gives CASSSTASGYNEQFF.

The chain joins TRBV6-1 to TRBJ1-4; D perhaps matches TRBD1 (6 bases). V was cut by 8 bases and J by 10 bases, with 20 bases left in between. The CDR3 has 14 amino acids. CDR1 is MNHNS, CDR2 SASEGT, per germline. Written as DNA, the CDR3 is TGTGCCAGCCAGCCCCCTGGGACAAGCGTAAAACTGTTTTTT. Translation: CASQPPGTSVKLFF.

The CDR3 region is CASRGGLAGELFF. The DNA for the CDR3 is TGTGCCAGCAGGGGAGGACTAGCCGGGGAGCTGTTTTTT. This chain uses TRBV28 with TRBJ2-2; 7 bases agree with TRBD2. The CDR3 is made up of 13 amino acids. Germline CDR1 and CDR2: MDHEN and SYDVKM. V dropped 6 bases and J dropped 6; count of bases not matched to a gene: 4.

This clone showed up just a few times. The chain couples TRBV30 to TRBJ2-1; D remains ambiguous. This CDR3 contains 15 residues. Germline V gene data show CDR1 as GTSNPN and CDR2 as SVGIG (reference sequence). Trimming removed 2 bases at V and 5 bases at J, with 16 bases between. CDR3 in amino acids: CAWSPPTRKDNEQFF. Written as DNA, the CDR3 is TGTGCCTGGAGTCCGCCCACGCGGAAAGACAATGAGCAGTTCTTC.

In DNA, the CDR3 is TGTGCCAGCAGCCCGATCCAGGGTCGGCAGTTCTTC. It yields the protein CASSPIQGRQFF. The J gene is TRBJ2-1, the V gene TRBV7-9; a possible D gene is TRBD1 (5 bases). V was pared by 5 bases and J by 12 bases, with 14 bases between. Germline assignment: CDR1 SEHNR and CDR2 FQNEAQ (reference sequence). The CDR3 length is 12 residues.

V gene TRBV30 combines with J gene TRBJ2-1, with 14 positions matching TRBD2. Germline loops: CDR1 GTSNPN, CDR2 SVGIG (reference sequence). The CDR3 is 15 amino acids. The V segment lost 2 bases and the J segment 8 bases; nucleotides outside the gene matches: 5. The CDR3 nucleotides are TGTGCCTGGAGTAGGGGACTAGCGGGAGCAGATGAGCAGTTCTTC. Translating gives CAWSRGLAGADEQFF.

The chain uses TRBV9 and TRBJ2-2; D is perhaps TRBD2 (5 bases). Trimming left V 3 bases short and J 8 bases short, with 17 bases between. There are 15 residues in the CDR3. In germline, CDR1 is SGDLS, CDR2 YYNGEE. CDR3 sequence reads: CASSAPGSVRGELFF. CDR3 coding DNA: TGTGCCAGCAGCGCCCCGGGGAGCGTTCGAGGGGAGCTGTTTTTT.

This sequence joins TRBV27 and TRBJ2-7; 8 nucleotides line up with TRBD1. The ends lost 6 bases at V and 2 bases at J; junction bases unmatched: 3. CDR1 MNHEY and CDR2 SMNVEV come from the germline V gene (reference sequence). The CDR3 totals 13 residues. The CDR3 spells CASSDRGPYEQYF. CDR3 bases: TGTGCCAGCAGCGACAGGGGACCCTACGAGCAGTACTTC.

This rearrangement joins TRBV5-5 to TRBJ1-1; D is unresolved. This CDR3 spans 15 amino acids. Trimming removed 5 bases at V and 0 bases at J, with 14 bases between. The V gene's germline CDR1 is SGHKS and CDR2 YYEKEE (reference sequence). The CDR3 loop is CASRAVGGVNTEAFF. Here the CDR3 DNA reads TGTGCCAGCAGAGCCGTTGGCGGGGTGAACACTGAAGCTTTCTTT.

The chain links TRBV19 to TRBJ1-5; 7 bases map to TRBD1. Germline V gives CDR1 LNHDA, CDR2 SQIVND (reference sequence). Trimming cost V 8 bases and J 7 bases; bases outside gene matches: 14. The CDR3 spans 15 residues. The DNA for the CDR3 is TGTGCCAGTCAATCAAACAGGGGCGGTGGGCAGCCCCAGCATTTT. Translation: CASQSNRGGGQPQHF.

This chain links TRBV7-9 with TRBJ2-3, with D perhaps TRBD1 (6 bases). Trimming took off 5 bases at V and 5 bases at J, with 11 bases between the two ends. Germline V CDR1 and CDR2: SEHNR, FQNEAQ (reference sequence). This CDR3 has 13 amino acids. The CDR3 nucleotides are TGTGCCAGCAGCGGACAGTCTTTAGATACGCAGTATTTT. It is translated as CASSGQSLDTQYF.

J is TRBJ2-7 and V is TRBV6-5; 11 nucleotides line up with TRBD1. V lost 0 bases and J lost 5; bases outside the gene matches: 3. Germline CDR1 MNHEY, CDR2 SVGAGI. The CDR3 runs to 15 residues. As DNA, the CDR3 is TGTGCCAGCAGTTACTCCGGACAGGGGGCGAACGAGCAGTACTTC. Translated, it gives CASSYSGQGANEQYF.

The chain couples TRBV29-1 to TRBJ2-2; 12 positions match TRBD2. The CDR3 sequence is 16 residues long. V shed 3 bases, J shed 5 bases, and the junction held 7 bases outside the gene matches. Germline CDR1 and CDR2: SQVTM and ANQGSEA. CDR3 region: CSVELLAGGWTGELFF. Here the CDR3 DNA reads TGCAGCGTTGAGCTGCTAGCGGGAGGGTGGACCGGGGAGCTGTTTTTT.

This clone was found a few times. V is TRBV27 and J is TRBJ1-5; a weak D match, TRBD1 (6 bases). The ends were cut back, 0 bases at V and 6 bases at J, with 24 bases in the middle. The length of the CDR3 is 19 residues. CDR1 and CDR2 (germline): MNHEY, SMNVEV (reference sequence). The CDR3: CASSLSGRGAQRASQPQHF. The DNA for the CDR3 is TGTGCCAGCAGTTTATCGGGGCGGGGGGCCCAACGCGCCAGTCAGCCCCAGCATTTT.

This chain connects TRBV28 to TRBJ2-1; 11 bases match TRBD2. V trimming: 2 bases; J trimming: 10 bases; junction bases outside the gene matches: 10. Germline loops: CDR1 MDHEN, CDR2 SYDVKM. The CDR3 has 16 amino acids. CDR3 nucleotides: TGTGCCAGCAGTTTAGTTTACCCTAGCGGGAGGCCCGAGCAGTTCTTC. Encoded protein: CASSLVYPSGRPEQFF.

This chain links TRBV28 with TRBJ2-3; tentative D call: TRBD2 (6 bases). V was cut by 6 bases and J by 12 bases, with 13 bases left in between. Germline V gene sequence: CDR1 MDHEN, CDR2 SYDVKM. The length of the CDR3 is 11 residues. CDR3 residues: CASSVAAQQYF. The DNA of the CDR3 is TGTGCCAGCAGCGTAGCGGCCCAACAGTATTTT.

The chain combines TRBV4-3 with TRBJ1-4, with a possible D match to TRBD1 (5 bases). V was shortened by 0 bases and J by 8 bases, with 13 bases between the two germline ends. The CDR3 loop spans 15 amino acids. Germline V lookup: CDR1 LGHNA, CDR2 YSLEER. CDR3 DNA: TGCGCCAGCAGCCAAGATGTGACAGATGGGGAAAAACTGTTTTTT. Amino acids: CASSQDVTDGEKLFF.

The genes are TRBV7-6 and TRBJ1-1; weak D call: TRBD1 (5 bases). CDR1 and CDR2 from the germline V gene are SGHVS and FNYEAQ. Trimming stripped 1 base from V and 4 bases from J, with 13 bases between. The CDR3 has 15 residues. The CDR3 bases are TGTGCCAGCAGCTTAGATTGGTCAGGGCTCACTGAAGCTTTCTTT. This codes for CASSLDWSGLTEAFF.

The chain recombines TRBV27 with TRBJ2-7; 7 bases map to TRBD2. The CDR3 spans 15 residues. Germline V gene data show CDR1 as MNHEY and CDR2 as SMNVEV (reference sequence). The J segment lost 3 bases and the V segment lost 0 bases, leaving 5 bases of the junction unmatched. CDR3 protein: CASSLSGGAYYEQYF. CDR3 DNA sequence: TGTGCCAGCAGTTTATCGGGAGGGGCGTACTACGAGCAGTACTTC.

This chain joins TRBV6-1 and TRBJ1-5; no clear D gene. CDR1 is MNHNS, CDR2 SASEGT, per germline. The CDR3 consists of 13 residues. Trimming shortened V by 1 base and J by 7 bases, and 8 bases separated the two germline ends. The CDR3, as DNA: TGTGCCAGCAGTGAAGGTCTCAGGCAGCCCCAGCATTTT. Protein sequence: CASSEGLRQPQHF.

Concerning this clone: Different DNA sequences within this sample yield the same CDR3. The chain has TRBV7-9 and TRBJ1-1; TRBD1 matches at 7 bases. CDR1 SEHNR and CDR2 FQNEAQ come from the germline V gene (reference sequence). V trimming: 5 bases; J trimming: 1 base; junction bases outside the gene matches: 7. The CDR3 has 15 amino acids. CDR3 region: CASSPRTGGNTEAFF. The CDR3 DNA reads TGTGCCAGCAGCCCCCGGACAGGCGGGAACACTGAAGCTTTCTTT. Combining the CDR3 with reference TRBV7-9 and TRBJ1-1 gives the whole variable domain DTGVSQNPRHKITKRGQNVTFRCDPISEHNRLYWYRQTLGQGPEFLTYFQNEAQLEKSRLLSDRFSAERPKGSFSTLEIQRTEQGDSAMYLCASSPRTGGNTEAFFGQGTRLTVV.

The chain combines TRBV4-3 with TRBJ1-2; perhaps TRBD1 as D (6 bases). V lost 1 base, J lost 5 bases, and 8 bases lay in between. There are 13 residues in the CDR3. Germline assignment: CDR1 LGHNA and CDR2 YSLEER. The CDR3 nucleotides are TGCGCCAGCAGCCAAGCCGGACAGTATGGCTACACCTTC. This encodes CASSQAGQYGYTF.

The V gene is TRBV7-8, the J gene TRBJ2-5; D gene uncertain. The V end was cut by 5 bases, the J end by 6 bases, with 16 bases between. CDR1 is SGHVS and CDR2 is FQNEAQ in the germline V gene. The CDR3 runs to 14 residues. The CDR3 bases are TGTGCCAGCAGCCCCCCGATAGTCCTGCAGACCCAGTACTTC. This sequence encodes CASSPPIVLQTQYF.

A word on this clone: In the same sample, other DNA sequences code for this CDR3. The CDR3 spells CASSPGLGTYEQYF. The CDR3 nucleotides are TGTGCCAGCAGTCCGGGACTAGGCACCTACGAGCAGTACTTC. The rearrangement uses TRBV6-5 and TRBJ2-7, with TRBD2 matching over 8 bases. CDR1 and CDR2 (germline): MNHEY, SVGAGI. Losses at the gene ends were 5 bases for V and 2 bases for J; bases not matched to a gene: 5. The CDR3 extends over 14 amino acids.